The rows below give T cell receptor beta chains drawn from one sample of a study of blood T cells in healthy people across ages. MiXCR was run by TCRdb on the 5' RACE reads, yielding one entry per CDR3 protein. The table lists about 1,500,000 distinct CDR3 sequences, around 39% of them singletons, with 7.9% in the top ten. The sequencing input was blood. The origin of the receptors is a woman aged 18 to 35 in good health. Each CDR3 is given with its conserved first and last residue. D genes are given only for firm matches. Expanded clones get a size class; other rows say once, few or many, or leave the size out.

j_gene | v_gene | d_gene | abundance | CDR3aa | CDR3nt
TRBJ2-3 | TRBV7-2 | TRBD2 | few | CASSLVGGRATDTQYF | TGTGCCAGCAGCTTAGTAGGCGGGAGGGCTACCGATACGCAGTATTTT
TRBJ2-4 | TRBV3-1 | . | . | CAGSQDRDGENKNIQYF | TGTGCCGGCAGCCAAGATCGGGACGGAGAAAACAAAAACATTCAGTACTTC
TRBJ2-5 | TRBV30 | . | . | CAWAGANEQYF | TGTGCCTGGGCTGGGGCGAATGAGCAGTACTTC
TRBJ2-5 | TRBV5-4 | . | . | CASSLAVALEGNEQYF | TGTGCCAGCAGCTTGGCAGTAGCCCTCGAGGGCAATGAGCAGTACTTC
TRBJ1-2 | TRBV5-5 | . | many | CASSSTENYGYTF | TGTGCCAGCAGCTCTACAGAAAACTATGGCTACACCTTC
TRBJ1-4 | TRBV20-1 | . | . | CSASGGDKLFF | TGCAGTGCTAGCGGGGGAGACAAACTGTTTTTT
TRBJ1-5 | TRBV12-3/TRBV12-4 | . | few | CASSVGSSNQPQHF | TGTGCCAGCAGTGTGGGCTCTAGCAATCAGCCCCAGCATTTT
TRBJ2-7 | TRBV4-1 | . | few | CASSQEKDPSYEQYF | TGCGCCAGCAGCCAAGAGAAAGACCCCTCCTACGAGCAGTACTTC
TRBJ2-1 | TRBV2 | . | . | CASSVRDGYNEQFF | TGTGCCAGCAGTGTGCGGGACGGGTACAATGAGCAGTTCTTC
TRBJ1-4 | TRBV27 | . | . | CASSSLLQGGNEKLFF | TGTGCCAGCAGCTCACTACTACAGGGCGGAAATGAAAAACTGTTTTTT
TRBJ1-1 | TRBV7-3 | . | . | CASSSGVLAFF | TGTGCCAGCAGCTCAGGGGTTCTGGCTTTCTTT
TRBJ2-1 | TRBV20-1 | TRBD2 | few | CSAPGLAYTNEQFF | TGCAGTGCTCCCGGACTAGCGTATACCAATGAGCAGTTCTTC
TRBJ2-7 | TRBV27 | TRBD1 | . | CASSRGQAISYEQYF | TGTGCCAGCAGTCGAGGACAGGCCATTAGCTACGAGCAGTACTTC
TRBJ1-6 | TRBV7-9 | . | few | CASSLGAGGESPLHF | TGTGCCAGCAGCTTAGGGGCGGGCGGTGAATCACCCCTCCACTTT
TRBJ2-7 | TRBV11-2 | TRBD2 | few | CASSLLGLAGNSYEQYF | TGTGCCAGCAGCTTATTGGGACTAGCGGGGAACTCCTACGAGCAGTACTTC
TRBJ2-1 | TRBV6-6 | . | . | CASSPTRVYNEQFF | TGTGCCAGCAGCCCCACCCGAGTCTACAATGAGCAGTTCTTC
TRBJ1-5 | TRBV6-6 | . | . | CASSSAGMNQPQHF | TGTGCCAGCAGTTCTGCGGGAATGAATCAGCCCCAGCATTTT
TRBJ1-4 | TRBV6-6 | . | . | CASIPSSAATNEKLFF | TGTGCCAGCATCCCCTCCAGCGCCGCAACTAATGAAAAACTGTTTTTT
TRBJ2-5 | TRBV5-1 | . | few | CASSTEMKQETQYF | TGCGCCAGCAGCACCGAAATGAAACAAGAGACCCAGTACTTC
TRBJ2-7 | TRBV11-2 | . | . | CASSLGAGPHYEQYF | TGTGCCAGCAGCTTAGGGGCAGGGCCCCACTACGAGCAGTACTTC
TRBJ2-3 | TRBV20-1 | . | . | CSASEPGTDTQYF | TGCAGTGCTAGCGAGCCAGGCACAGATACGCAGTATTTT
TRBJ2-3 | TRBV9 | . | . | CASSPAVRGVDTQYF | TGTGCCAGCAGCCCAGCAGTGAGGGGGGTGGATACGCAGTATTTT
TRBJ2-1 | TRBV2 | . | . | CASSDAPRGEQFF | TGTGCCAGCAGTGACGCCCCCAGGGGTGAGCAGTTCTTC
TRBJ2-7 | TRBV3-1 | TRBD1 | . | CASSQGQGEYEQYF | TGTGCCAGCAGCCAAGGACAGGGGGAGTACGAGCAGTACTTC
TRBJ2-3 | TRBV7-2 | . | few | CASGPSGGPPDTQYF | TGTGCCAGCGGCCCGTCGGGGGGCCCGCCGGATACGCAGTATTTT
TRBJ2-1 | TRBV7-9 | . | few | CASSPHGAEQFF | TGTGCCAGCAGCCCCCATGGGGCTGAGCAGTTCTTC
TRBJ2-4 | TRBV28 | . | . | CASSLASPKNIQYF | TGTGCCAGCAGTTTAGCCTCACCCAAAAACATTCAGTACTTC
TRBJ2-3 | TRBV7-6 | TRBD2 | . | CASSCPSTGGGQADTQYF | TGTGCCAGCAGTTGCCCCTCAACCGGGGGGGGCCAGGCAGATACGCAGTATTTT
TRBJ2-1 | TRBV12-3/TRBV12-4 | . | few | CASSFGGEGRNEQFF | TGTGCCAGCAGTTTTGGGGGAGAGGGGCGCAATGAGCAGTTCTTC
TRBJ2-5 | TRBV6-2/TRBV6-3 | . | . | CASSGSSGGETQYF | TGTGCCAGCAGTGGATCCAGCGGAGGAGAGACCCAGTACTTC
TRBJ1-5 | TRBV20-1 | . | . | CSALDPNNQPQHF | TGCAGTGCCCTCGACCCGAACAATCAGCCCCAGCATTTT
TRBJ2-1 | TRBV5-1 | . | . | CASSLVLPYNEQFF | TGCGCCAGCAGCTTGGTACTCCCCTACAATGAGCAGTTCTTC